This T cell receptor (beta chain) was documented in a study of T cells in Graves' hyperthyroidism and ophthalmopathy. About the study: Prior to any treatment, at the point of initial diagnosis, peripheral blood was collected.

Patients with uncontrolled infections, other autoimmune diseases, pregnancy or lactation were excluded. PBMCs were obtained from 10 ml fresh peripheral blood. Amplification yielded TCR beta CDR3 regions, with RNA transcripts as the source. RT-PCR in the first round (using the HTBI primer set) targeted the TCR CDR3. One entry per CDR3 protein results from TCRdb running MiXCR on the multiplex PCR reads. Of hundreds of thousands of distinct CDR3 sequences listed, more than 20% were seen once; the top ten hold about 34%. Study-level results: It was a median roughly 6.5 months before onset that the model predicted ophthalmopathy.

The germline gives CDR1 MNHEY, CDR2 SMNVEV (reference sequence). This CDR3 is 15 amino acids long. The ends were cut back, 0 bases at V and 0 bases at J, with 8 bases in the middle. Concerning this clonotype itself: Its antigen is as yet unknown.

The clonotype was recovered from a man between 25 and 39 years old with Graves' ophthalmopathy. The sample taken for sequencing was blood. The chain couples TRBV27 to TRBJ1-1; possibly TRBD1 for D (5 bases). The CDR3 here is CASSLSGRLNTEAFF. In nucleotides, the CDR3 is TGTGCCAGCAGTTTATCGGGACGGCTGAACACTGAAGCTTTCTTT.